This TCR beta chain came from a study of T cells in Graves' hyperthyroidism and ophthalmopathy. The CDR3 contains 14 residues. Trimming stripped 0 bases from V and 4 bases from J, with 8 bases between. Germline loops: CDR1 SGDLS, CDR2 YYNGEE. Ten or more counts support this clonotype. Its antigen is unknown. Amplification of TCR beta CDR3 regions used RNA as the template. The HTBI primer set was used in a first-round RT-PCR of the TCR CDR3. A single record per CDR3 protein comes from TCRdb applying MiXCR to the multiplex PCR reads. The data hold around 760,000 distinct CDR3 sequences, with roughly a third observed a single time. Whole-study results and caveats: Ophthalmopathy onset followed model prediction by a median approximately 7 months. Also found in blood were most expanded thyroid clonotypes above 0.001. In simple terms, a model built on 13 V-J features told ophthalmopathy apart from stable hyperthyroidism.

Specimen: blood. The receptor was isolated from a woman in her 40s with Graves' hyperthyroidism. The chain couples TRBV9 to TRBJ1-3; D is unclear. In DNA form, the CDR3 reads TGTGCCAGCAGCGTAGGAGACATCGGAAACACCATATATTTT. This sequence encodes CASSVGDIGNTIYF. Full variable domain (outside the CDR3, taken from reference TRBV9 and TRBJ1-3): DSGVTQTPKHLITATGQRVTLRCSPRSGDLSVYWYQQSLDQGLQFLIQYYNGEERAKGNILERFSAQQFPDLHSELNLSSLELGDSALYFCASSVGDIGNTIYFGEGSWLTVV.